This T cell receptor beta chain was captured in a study of T cells after yellow fever vaccination. Whole-study context: The fractions with low cell numbers were processed using SMART-Seq v4 Ultra Low Input.

Study results and caveats: The secondary response peaked faster, at day 5 versus 15, but was weaker.

In this sample, this clonotype turned up a few times. Its target is not known. One entry per CDR3 protein, called by TCRdb with MiXCR from the 5' RACE reads. This sample has a few hundred thousand distinct CDR3 sequences; 15% to 20% occur once, and the top ten carry around 15%. The V gene end was trimmed by 6 bases and the J gene end by 5 bases; junction bases not matched to a gene: 8. The CDR3 is made up of 15 amino acids. CDR1 DFQATT and CDR2 SNEGSKA come from the germline V gene (reference sequence). The receptor's source is a man aged 30-40 years who received the YFV17D yellow fever vaccine. The sequences come from PBMCs, collected 15 days after the yellow fever booster vaccination. This chain connects TRBV20-1 to TRBJ2-3; TRBD2 matches 13 bases. CDR3 bases: TGCAGTGCCAAACTAGCGGGAGGGCCTAGAGATACGCAGTATTTT. Translated, it gives CSAKLAGGPRDTQYF.